This T cell receptor (beta chain) was recovered during a study of monozygotic twins with inflammatory bowel disease. The authors used 3500 ng of total RNA per TCR library. TCRdb re-called the 5' RACE reads and catalogs CDR3 proteins one per entry, DNA excluded. This table lists roughly 100,000 distinct CDR3 sequences. As concerns this clonotype: Antigen: not known.

Study results and caveats: In patient repertoires, differing immunosuppressive treatments may have added some variability. Other individuals had fewer clonotypes in common with IBD patients than with healthy twins, especially with disease activity.

This sequence originates from a human donor with ulcerative colitis or Crohn's disease, or a healthy co-twin of an affected twin (not recorded which). The sequencing input was blood.

This CDR3 is CATSRDRAAGGRNEQFF. The chain couples TRBV15 to TRBJ2-1; checking the TCRdb D call of TRBD2 is not possible without DNA. The CDR3 sequence is 17 residues long. Germline assignment: CDR1 LNHNV and CDR2 YYDKDF (reference sequence).